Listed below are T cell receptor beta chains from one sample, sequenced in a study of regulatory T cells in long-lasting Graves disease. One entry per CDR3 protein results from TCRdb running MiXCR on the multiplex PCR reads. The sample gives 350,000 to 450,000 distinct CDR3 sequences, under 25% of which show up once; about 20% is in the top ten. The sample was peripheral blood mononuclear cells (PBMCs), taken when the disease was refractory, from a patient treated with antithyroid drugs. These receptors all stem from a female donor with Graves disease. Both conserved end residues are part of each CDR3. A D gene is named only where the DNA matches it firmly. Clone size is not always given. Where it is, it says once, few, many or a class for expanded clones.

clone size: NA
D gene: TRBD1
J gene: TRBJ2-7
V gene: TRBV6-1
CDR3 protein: CASTGTARKSYEQYF
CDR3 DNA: TGTGCCAGCACCGGGACAGCGAGGAAAAGCTACGAGCAGTACTTC

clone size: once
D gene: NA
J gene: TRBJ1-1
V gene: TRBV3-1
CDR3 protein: CASSEGAGLRNTEAFF
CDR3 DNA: TGTGCCAGCAGCGAAGGGGCCGGGCTTAGGAACACTGAAGCTTTCTTT

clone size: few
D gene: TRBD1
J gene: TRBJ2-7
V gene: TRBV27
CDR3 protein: CASSLLGQGNYEQYF
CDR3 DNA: TGTGCCAGCAGTTTATTAGGACAGGGGAACTACGAGCAGTACTTC

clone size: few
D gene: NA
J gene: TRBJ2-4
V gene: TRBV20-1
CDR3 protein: CSAREEFGRGKNIQYF
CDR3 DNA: TGCAGTGCTAGAGAGGAGTTTGGGCGAGGCAAAAACATTCAGTACTTC

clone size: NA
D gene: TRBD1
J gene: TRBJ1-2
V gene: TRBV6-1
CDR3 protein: CASKPSGTVTYGYTF
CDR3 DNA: TGTGCCAGCAAACCGTCCGGGACAGTTACCTATGGCTACACCTTC

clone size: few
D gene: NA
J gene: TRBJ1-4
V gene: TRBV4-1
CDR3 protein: CASSLAGGTNEKLFF
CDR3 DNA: TGCGCCAGCAGCCTCGCGGGGGGAACTAATGAAAAACTGTTTTTT

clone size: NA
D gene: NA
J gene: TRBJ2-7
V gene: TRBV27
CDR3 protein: CASSPRDTPYEQYF
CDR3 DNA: TGTGCCAGCAGTCCACGGGACACACCCTACGAGCAGTACTTC

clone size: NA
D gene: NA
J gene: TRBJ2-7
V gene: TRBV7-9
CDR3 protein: CASSHAGGDIPYEQYF
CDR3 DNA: TGTGCCAGCAGCCACGCTGGGGGAGACATCCCCTACGAGCAGTACTTC

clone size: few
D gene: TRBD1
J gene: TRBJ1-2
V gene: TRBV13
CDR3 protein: CASSLGRDRPHGYTF
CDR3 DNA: TGTGCCAGCAGCTTAGGTAGGGACAGGCCCCATGGCTACACCTTC

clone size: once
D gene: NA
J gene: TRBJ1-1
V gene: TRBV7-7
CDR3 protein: CASSLGTIEAFF
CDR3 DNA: TGTGCTAGCAGCTTAGGAACGATTGAAGCTTTCTTT

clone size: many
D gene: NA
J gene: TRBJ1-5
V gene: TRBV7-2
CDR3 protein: CASSLFGQGGNQPQHF
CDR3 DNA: TGTGCCAGCAGCTTATTTGGCCAAGGAGGGAATCAGCCCCAGCATTTT

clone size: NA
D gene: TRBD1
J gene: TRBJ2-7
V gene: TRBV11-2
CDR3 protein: CASSGMTGYEQYF
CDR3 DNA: TGTGCCAGCAGCGGGATGACAGGGTACGAGCAGTACTTC

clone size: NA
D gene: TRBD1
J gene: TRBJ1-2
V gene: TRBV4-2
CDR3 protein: CASSQGPGQGGGYTF
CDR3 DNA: TGTGCCAGCAGCCAAGGACCGGGACAGGGGGGTGGCTACACCTTC

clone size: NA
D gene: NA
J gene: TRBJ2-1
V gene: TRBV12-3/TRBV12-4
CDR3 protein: CASSLTNPGQFF
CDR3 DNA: TGTGCCAGCAGTTTAACGAACCCCGGGCAGTTCTTC

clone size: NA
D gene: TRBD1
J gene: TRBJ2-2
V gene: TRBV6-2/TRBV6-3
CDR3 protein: CASSRHRGQDTGELFF
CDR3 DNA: TGTGCCAGCAGTCGTCACAGGGGGCAGGACACCGGGGAGCTGTTTTTT

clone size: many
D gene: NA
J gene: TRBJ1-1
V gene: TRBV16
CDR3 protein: CASSQSTRGEAFF
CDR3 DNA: TGTGCCAGCAGCCAAAGTACCAGGGGTGAAGCTTTCTTT

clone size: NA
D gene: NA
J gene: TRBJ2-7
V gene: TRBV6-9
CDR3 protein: CASSYELAGYEQYF
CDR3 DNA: TGTGCCAGCAGTTACGAGTTGGCTGGCTACGAGCAGTACTTC

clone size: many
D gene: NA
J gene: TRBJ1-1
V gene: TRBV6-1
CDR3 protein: CASSSPETGNTEAFF
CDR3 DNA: TGTGCCAGCAGCTCTCCCGAGACAGGGAACACTGAAGCTTTCTTT

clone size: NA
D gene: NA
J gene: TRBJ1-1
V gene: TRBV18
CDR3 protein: CASSLFVTAESGAFF
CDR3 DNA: TGTGCCAGCTCACTGTTCGTGACGGCGGAAAGTGGTGCTTTCTTT

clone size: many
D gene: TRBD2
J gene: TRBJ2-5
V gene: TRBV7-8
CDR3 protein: CASSLASGPGETQYF
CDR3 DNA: TGTGCCAGCAGCTTAGCTAGCGGGCCGGGAGAGACCCAGTACTTC

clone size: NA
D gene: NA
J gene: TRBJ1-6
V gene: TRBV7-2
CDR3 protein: CASSLDSGTGAPLHF
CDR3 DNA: TGTGCCAGCAGCTTAGACTCCGGGACCGGAGCACCCCTCCACTTT

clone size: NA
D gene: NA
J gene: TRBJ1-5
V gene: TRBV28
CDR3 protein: CASSSPGGGQPQHF
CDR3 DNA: TGTGCCAGCAGTTCACCGGGGGGCGGTCAGCCCCAGCATTTT